The 22 T cell receptor beta chains in this list originate from one sample, sequenced in a study of blood T cells in healthy people across ages (dated by TCRdb to 2015 to 2017). The method behind the library was 5' RACE. TCRdb lists the instrument as Illumina HiSeq 2500. A second PCR of roughly 6 to 11 cycles was performed with a sample-barcoded 5' primer and a J-beta primer mix. Using fastp at Q25 and MiXCR, TCRdb reprocessed the public reads and kept productive beta chains. Every distinct CDR3 protein forms one entry, paired with its most common genes and DNA. The sample data list 780,000 or so distinct CDR3 sequences, and around 25% of these were observed just once. The ten largest clonotypes hold under 4% of the sample. A further study also used this sample, focusing on T cells of mothers and their children.

The sample was blood. Receptors originate from a boy aged 5-17 years in good health.

This chain uses TRBV3-1 with TRBJ2-3; D is unresolved. This CDR3 has 14 residues. V was shortened by 0 bases and J by 6 bases, with 10 bases between the two germline ends. Germline V gene data show CDR1 as LGHDT and CDR2 as YNNKEL (reference sequence). The CDR3 is CASSQDWAADTQYF. In nucleotides, the CDR3 is TGTGCCAGCAGCCAAGACTGGGCGGCGGATACGCAGTATTTT.

With regard to this clonotype: The junction departs from germline at one end; a sequencing error may be responsible. The chain is built from TRBV4-1 and TRBJ2-1; 10 bases are shared with TRBD1. Germline-derived CDR1 and CDR2 are MGHRA and YSYEKL. The CDR3 has 18 amino acids. CDR3 nucleotide sequence: TGCGCCAGCAGCCAGCGCCGCTCGGGGACAGGGGTTAACGATGAGCAGCTCTTC. It specifies CASSQRRSGTGVNDEQLF.

The chain uses TRBV24-1 and TRBJ2-2, with a possible D match to TRBD2 (6 bases). The germline CDR1 and CDR2 sequences are KGHDR and SFDVKD. The V end was cut by 8 bases, the J end by 2 bases, with 11 bases between. The CDR3 spans 14 residues. CDR3 bases: TGTGCCACCACATCTAGCGCCAACACCGGGGAGCTGTTTTTT. Amino acid sequence: CATTSSANTGELFF.

This clonotype was observed a few times. This chain uses TRBV6-1 with TRBJ1-3, with a tentative D call TRBD1 (5 bases). Germline CDR1 MNHNS, CDR2 SASEGT. V lost 7 bases and J lost 2, with 15 bases in between. There are 15 residues in the CDR3. DNA of the CDR3: TGTGCCAGCACCCGAGGGGTAAAGACTGGAAACACCATATATTTT. Translating gives CASTRGVKTGNTIYF.

This clonotype was counted between two and nine times. J is TRBJ2-7 and V is TRBV4-3; D is uncertain. The CDR3 runs 14 residues. The germline gives CDR1 LGHNA, CDR2 YSLEER. V lost 5 bases, J lost 2 bases, and 13 bases lay in between. The CDR3 loop reads CASSMRHQAYEQYF. The CDR3 DNA reads as TGCGCCAGCAGCATGAGGCACCAGGCCTACGAGCAGTACTTC.

The chain has TRBV9 and TRBJ2-7, with unresolved D. There are 14 residues in the CDR3. The V end lost 0 bases, the J end lost 3 bases, and 10 bases lay between the germline ends. Germline V gene sequence: CDR1 SGDLS, CDR2 YYNGEE. CDR3 DNA: TGTGCCAGCAGCGTAGGGCCGGAGAACTACGAGCAGTACTTC. Its translation: CASSVGPENYEQYF.

This clonotype has only a few counts. This chain joins TRBV27 and TRBJ2-5, with TRBD2 identical over 10 bases. The CDR3 spans 15 residues. Germline V gene data show CDR1 as MNHEY and CDR2 as SMNVEV (reference sequence). After removal of 5 bases from V and 4 bases from J, the junction contained 7 bases not matched to a gene. CDR3 DNA sequence: TGTGCCAGCAGTCAGATAGCGGGGGGTTTAGAGACCCAGTACTTC. Translated: CASSQIAGGLETQYF.

The chain is built from TRBV7-9 and TRBJ1-5; D call uncertain. This CDR3 is 14 amino acids long. The V gene lost 2 bases and the J gene lost 2 bases, with 7 bases spanning the gap. Germline CDR1 reads SEHNR; CDR2 reads FQNEAQ (reference sequence). As DNA, the CDR3 is TGTGCCAGCAGCTTATGGGATGGCAATCAGCCCCAGCATTTT. The encoded protein is CASSLWDGNQPQHF.

In this sample, this clonotype turned up a few times. The J gene is TRBJ1-2, the V gene TRBV9, with D hard to call. Germline V gene data show CDR1 as SGDLS and CDR2 as YYNGEE. The CDR3 has 12 residues. V shed 3 bases and J shed 3 bases, with 6 bases lying between them. This CDR3 is CASSAGYYGYTF. The CDR3 DNA reads as TGTGCCAGCAGCGCCGGCTACTATGGCTACACCTTC.

This clonotype was observed a handful of times. J is TRBJ2-3 and V is TRBV20-1, with 7 bases identical to TRBD1. Germline CDR1 DFQATT, CDR2 SNEGSKA (reference sequence). This CDR3 has 13 amino acids. V dropped 5 bases and J dropped 2; count of bases not matched to a gene: 4. CDR3 loop: CSAWGQFTDTQYF. CDR3 nucleotides: TGCAGTGCTTGGGGACAGTTCACAGATACGCAGTATTTT.

This clonotype appeared a few times. The genes are TRBV6-5 and TRBJ1-1; unclear D gene. Trimming took off 4 bases at V and 0 bases at J, with 6 bases between the two ends. CDR1 and CDR2 (germline): MNHEY, SVGAGI. The CDR3 runs to 13 residues. CDR3 nucleotides: TGTGCCAGCAGTTGGCAGCTGAACACTGAAGCTTTCTTT. As protein: CASSWQLNTEAFF.

This CDR3 is CASSKGPGNNEQFF. In nucleotides, the CDR3 is TGTGCCAGCAGTAAGGGACCCGGGAACAATGAGCAGTTCTTC. This chain uses TRBV12-3 or TRBV12-4 with TRBJ2-1; perhaps D is TRBD1 or TRBD2 (5 bases each). This CDR3 has 14 residues. Deletions cut 5 bases from V and 5 bases from J, with 13 bases between.

This clonotype has just a few counts. The rearrangement links TRBV18 to TRBJ1-1; D unclear. V gave up 3 bases and J gave up 1 base, with 15 bases separating them. The CDR3 sequence is 16 residues long. Germline assignment: CDR1 KGHSH and CDR2 LQKENI. The CDR3 spells CASSPKIWGGNTEAFF. The CDR3 DNA sequence: TGTGCCAGCTCACCTAAGATTTGGGGTGGGAACACTGAAGCTTTCTTT. Using reference TRBV18 and TRBJ1-1 for the parts outside the CDR3, the full variable domain is NAGVMQNPRHLVRRRGQEARLRCSPMKGHSHVYWYRQLPEEGLKFMVYLQKENIIDESGMPKERFSAEFPKEGPSILRIQQVVRGDSAAYFCASSPKIWGGNTEAFFGQGTRLTVV.

The chain employs TRBV7-2 and TRBJ2-7; D not resolved. This CDR3 contains 14 residues. Germline V lookup: CDR1 SGHTA, CDR2 FQGNSA. The ends were cut back, 3 bases at V and 6 bases at J, with 15 bases in the middle. CDR3 bases: TGTGCCAGCAGCTTGGTGGCAAGCTTGGGCGAGCAGTACTTC. Its translation is CASSLVASLGEQYF.

The V and J genes are TRBV18 and TRBJ2-1; maybe TRBD2 (5 bases). The CDR3 sequence is 14 residues long. Germline CDR1 KGHSH, CDR2 LQKENI. The V and J ends lost 1 base and 6 bases respectively, with 10 bases between them. CDR3 DNA sequence: TGTGCCAGCTCACCACGGGAGCGGAGCAATGAGCAGTTCTTC. It specifies CASSPRERSNEQFF.

The chain has TRBV7-9 and TRBJ2-5, with 9 bases fitting TRBD1. J was trimmed by 5 bases and V by 3 bases; bases with no gene match: 4. The CDR3 has 14 amino acids. The V gene's germline CDR1 is SEHNR and CDR2 FQNEAQ (reference sequence). The CDR3 DNA sequence: TGTGCCAGCAGCTTCCGACAGGGGGGGGAGACCCAGTACTTC. Translated, it gives CASSFRQGGETQYF.

The rearrangement links TRBV4-3 to TRBJ2-7; TRBD2 agrees at 7 bases. Germline trimming cut 0 bases from V and 3 bases from J; bases unmatched to any gene: 5. Looked up from germline, CDR1 is LGHNA and CDR2 is YSLEER. This CDR3 is 15 amino acids long. The CDR3 bases are TGCGCCAGCAGCCAAGATCGGGGGGATGTCTACGAGCAGTACTTC. Translation gives CASSQDRGDVYEQYF.

This chain links TRBV9 with TRBJ1-5; D call uncertain. CDR3 size: 14 residues. Trimming cost V 6 bases and J 3 bases, with 13 bases left between them. Germline V CDR1 and CDR2: SGDLS, YYNGEE. CDR3 sequence reads: CASNIEYLNQPQHF. The DNA of the CDR3 is TGTGCCAGCAACATAGAGTACCTCAATCAGCCCCAGCATTTT. The variable domain in full, completed from reference TRBV9 and TRBJ1-5, reads DSGVTQTPKHLITATGQRVTLRCSPRSGDLSVYWYQQSLDQGLQFLIQYYNGEERAKGNILERFSAQQFPDLHSELNLSSLELGDSALYFCASNIEYLNQPQHFGDGTRLSIL.

The J gene is TRBJ2-1, the V gene TRBV28, with D possibly TRBD2 on 5 matching bases. CDR1 and CDR2 (germline): MDHEN, SYDVKM. This CDR3 has 17 residues. V lost 3 bases and J 6 bases, leaving 21 bases between the germline ends. The CDR3 bases are TGTGCCAGCAGTTTGAGGGTGACACTTCTCCAAGTCAATGAGCAGTTCTTC. Its translation is CASSLRVTLLQVNEQFF.

In this sample, this clonotype turned up a few times. The chain employs TRBV29-1 and TRBJ2-1, with TRBD2 matching over 7 bases. J gave up 6 bases and V 2 bases, and 10 bases lay outside the gene matches. Germline V gene data show CDR1 as SQVTM and CDR2 as ANQGSEA. The CDR3 extends over 15 amino acids. The chain's CDR3 is CSVETGGMLVNEQFF. In DNA, the CDR3 is TGCAGCGTTGAAACCGGGGGGATGTTGGTCAATGAGCAGTTCTTC.

This clonotype has just a few counts. The V gene is TRBV20-1, the J gene TRBJ2-5; 14 bases align to TRBD2. V shed 5 bases, J shed 4 bases, and the junction held 6 bases outside the gene matches. Germline values: CDR1 DFQATT, CDR2 SNEGSKA (reference sequence). CDR3 size: 15 residues. CDR3 amino acids: CSAFSGTSGRETQYF. In DNA form, the CDR3 reads TGCAGTGCTTTCTCCGGGACTAGCGGGAGAGAGACCCAGTACTTC.

With regard to this clonotype: Relative to the germline gene, one junction end is altered; a read error may explain this. The chain employs TRBV7-2 and TRBJ2-7, with 9 bases that match TRBD2. This CDR3 is built from 16 residues. Germline-derived CDR1 and CDR2 are SGHTA and FQGNSA. CDR3 protein: CASSLVGSGGSCEQYF. As DNA, the CDR3 is TGTGCCAGCAGCTTAGTAGGTAGCGGGGGATCCTGCGAGCAGTACTTC.